These 32 T cell receptor beta chains were sequenced from one sample in a study of blood T cells in healthy people across ages. A second about 6 to 12 cycle PCR used barcoded and J-beta primers. TCRdb reprocessed the 5' RACE reads with MiXCR, giving one entry per CDR3 protein. The sample consists of hundreds of thousands of distinct CDR3 sequences, roughly 60% of them appearing once. The sample was blood. These receptors were taken from a man aged 30-40 years in good health.

J is TRBJ2-1 and V is TRBV2; TRBD2 matches 8 bases. Looked up from germline, CDR1 is SNHLY and CDR2 is FYNNEI. V lost 2 bases, J lost 3 bases, and 6 bases stayed unmatched. This CDR3 is 16 amino acids long. CDR3 residues: CASSEFSSGDYNEQFF. The CDR3 DNA reads TGTGCCAGCAGTGAATTCAGTAGCGGGGACTACAATGAGCAGTTCTTC.

This clonotype was counted only a few times. This rearrangement joins TRBV5-5 to TRBJ2-1, with TRBD1 matching 7 bases. The trim removed 6 bases at V and 8 bases at J, leaving 11 bases unmatched. The CDR3 totals 14 residues. Germline loops: CDR1 SGHKS, CDR2 YYEKEE (reference sequence). The CDR3 coding sequence is TGTGCCAGCAACCGGGACAGTGTGTCATATGAGCAGTTCTTC. Protein product: CASNRDSVSYEQFF. The entire variable domain, with the rest obtained from reference TRBV5-5 and TRBJ2-1, is as follows: DAGVTQSPTHLIKTRGQQVTLRCSPISGHKSVSWYQQVLGQGPQFIFQYYEKEERGRGNFPDRFSARQFPNYSSELNVNALLLGDSALYLCASNRDSVSYEQFFGPGTRLTVL.

The rearrangement joins TRBV30 to TRBJ2-1; D unresolved. V shed 4 bases and J shed 2 bases, with 9 bases lying between them. CDR3 length: 13 amino acids. Germline V gives CDR1 GTSNPN, CDR2 SVGIG (reference sequence). The CDR3 spells CAWTHGTYNEQFF. The DNA of the CDR3 is TGTGCCTGGACCCACGGCACCTACAATGAGCAGTTCTTC. Full variable domain (remainder filled in from reference TRBV30 and TRBJ2-1): SQTIHQWPATLVQPVGSPLSLECTVEGTSNPNLYWYRQAAGRGLQLLFYSVGIGQISSEVPQNLSASRPQDRQFILSSKKLLLSDSGFYLCAWTHGTYNEQFFGPGTRLTVL.

This chain joins TRBV5-1 and TRBJ2-4, with 8 bases aligning to TRBD1. The DNA end is a closer match to TRBJ2-7, so the J assignment may be wrong. Germline loops: CDR1 SGHRS, CDR2 YFSETQ. The CDR3 sequence is 15 residues long. CDR3 in amino acids: CASRSSGTGTYEQYF. CDR3 DNA: TGCGCCAGCCGTTCGTCCGGGACAGGCACCTACGAGCAGTACTTC.

The CDR3 DNA reads as TGCAGCGTTCCTAACCCACCAGCGGGAGGACAGAGGGAGCAGTTCTTC. This encodes CSVPNPPAGGQREQFF. The chain links TRBV29-1 to TRBJ2-1, with 9 bases identical to TRBD2. The V gene end was trimmed by 5 bases and the J gene end by 10 bases; junction bases not matched to a gene: 18. The CDR3 loop spans 16 amino acids. CDR1 is SQVTM and CDR2 is ANQGSEA in the germline V gene.

The chain uses TRBV7-2 and TRBJ2-5, with a tentative D call TRBD2 (6 bases). The CDR3 has 15 amino acids. Trimming stripped 3 bases from V and 5 bases from J, with 16 bases between. Per the germline V gene, CDR1 is SGHTA and CDR2 is FQGNSA. Here the CDR3 reads CASSLSSGVLETQYF. CDR3 in DNA: TGTGCCAGCAGCTTGTCATCGGGGGTCCTGGAGACCCAGTACTTC.

J is TRBJ2-1 and V is TRBV29-1; 10 nucleotides align to TRBD2. Germline lookup yields CDR1 SQVTM and CDR2 ANQGSEA. V shed 8 bases and J 3 bases; nucleotides not matched to a gene: 7. The CDR3 is 14 amino acids. This chain's CDR3 is CSSLAGENYNEQFF. The CDR3 region has the DNA TGCAGCTCCCTAGCGGGGGAAAACTACAATGAGCAGTTCTTC.

The rearrangement joins TRBV5-1 to TRBJ2-7; D is unresolved. The J call may be incorrect, as the DNA end agrees better with TRBJ2-5. Germline V lookup: CDR1 SGHRS, CDR2 YFSETQ. CDR3 length: 14 amino acids. The CDR3 nucleotides are TGCGCCAGCAGTTTATATATCGGTATGGAGACCCAGTACTTC. This sequence encodes CASSLYIGMETQYF.

V is TRBV25-1 and J is TRBJ1-4; D is perhaps TRBD1 (5 bases). This CDR3 comprises 16 residues. Germline-derived CDR1 and CDR2 are MGHDK and SYGVNS. Deletions cut 5 bases from V and 3 bases from J, with 16 bases between. Here the CDR3 reads CASSNGGAHPNEKLFF. CDR3 in DNA: TGTGCCAGCAGTAACGGAGGGGCACATCCTAATGAAAAACTGTTTTTT.

Note on this clonotype: A much larger clonotype is one base distant, so this may be a read error. V is TRBV15 and J is TRBJ1-2; 11 bases align to TRBD1. CDR3 length equals 14 residues. The trim removed 5 bases at V and 8 bases at J, leaving 7 bases unmatched. Germline V gives CDR1 LNHNV, CDR2 YYDKDF (reference sequence). In nucleotides, the CDR3 is TGTGCCACCAGCGGAGGACAGGGGGCAAGAGGCTACACCTTC. The encoded protein is CATSGGQGARGYTF.

V gene TRBV29-1 combines with J gene TRBJ2-1; perhaps TRBD1 as D (6 bases). Germline values: CDR1 SQVTM, CDR2 ANQGSEA. V was shortened by 0 bases and J by 4 bases, with 16 bases between the two germline ends. The CDR3 covers 16 residues. CDR3 region: CSVEDERTVAYNEQFF. The CDR3 DNA is TGCAGCGTTGAAGATGAGAGGACAGTTGCTTACAATGAGCAGTTCTTC.

V and J are TRBV5-8 and TRBJ2-5; 9 bases fit TRBD1. With the DNA end fitting TRBJ2-7 better, the J assignment may be wrong. Germline CDR1 is SGHTS and CDR2 is YDEGEE. This CDR3 comprises 16 residues. In nucleotides, the CDR3 is TGTGCCAGCAGCGCCCACCGACAGGGGGGGAGATACGAGCAGTACTTC. The encoded protein is CASSAHRQGGRYEQYF.

This clonotype was observed a few times. The chain is built from TRBV7-9 and TRBJ1-4; no definite D call. The CDR3 length is 14 residues. Germline CDR1 is SEHNR and CDR2 is FQNEAQ (reference sequence). Trimming cost V 1 base and J 5 bases, with 8 bases left between them. CDR3 amino acids: CASSLVSANEKLFF. CDR3 DNA: TGTGCCAGCAGCTTAGTGTCGGCAAATGAAAAACTGTTTTTT.

This clonotype was found a few times. V and J are TRBV20-1 and TRBJ2-1; 12 positions agree with TRBD1. J was trimmed by 10 bases and V by 5 bases; bases with no gene match: 12. This CDR3 spans 15 amino acids. Germline V CDR1 and CDR2: DFQATT, SNEGSKA (reference sequence). CDR3 nucleotides: TGCAGTGCTTACCCCCGGGACAGGGGGCTATGGGAGCAGTTCTTC. This codes for CSAYPRDRGLWEQFF.

The chain combines TRBV20-1 with TRBJ2-7; the D is unclear. Germline CDR1 reads DFQATT; CDR2 reads SNEGSKA (reference sequence). The V end lost 6 bases, the J end lost 3 bases, and 12 bases lay between the germline ends. The CDR3 loop spans 12 amino acids. The CDR3 loop reads CSATDEDYEQYF. CDR3 sequence (DNA): TGCAGTGCCACGGACGAGGACTACGAGCAGTACTTC.

The J gene is TRBJ2-7, the V gene TRBV11-2; D gene ambiguous. CDR3 length: 15 amino acids. CDR1 is SGHAT, CDR2 FQNNGV, per germline. The V end lost 6 bases, the J end lost 4 bases, and 19 bases lay between the germline ends. CDR3 bases: TGTGCCAGCAGTTCCCCGGCTATGGGCTTTTACGAGCAGTACTTC. Amino acids: CASSSPAMGFYEQYF.

The chain uses TRBV14 and TRBJ2-5; either TRBD1 or TRBD2 may fit D (5 bases each). The CDR3 is 16 amino acids. V dropped 3 bases and J dropped 1 base, with 15 bases sitting between them. Germline CDR1 is SGHDN and CDR2 is FVKESK. The CDR3 coding sequence is TGTGCCAGCAGCCAGAGGGGAGCGACAATCCAAGAGACCCAGTACTTC. Translated: CASSQRGATIQETQYF.

V usage is TRBV7-2 and J usage is TRBJ2-5; 8 bases are a match to TRBD2. Germline CDR1 is SGHTA and CDR2 is FQGNSA. The CDR3 sequence is 14 residues long. Trimming cost V 8 bases and J 5 bases; bases outside gene matches: 10. The CDR3 DNA reads TGTGCCAGCGCTCGGAGCGGGGGCCCTGAGACCCAGTACTTC. It specifies CASARSGGPETQYF.

This sequence joins TRBV29-1 and TRBJ2-6; D not certain. Germline CDR1 SQVTM, CDR2 ANQGSEA. Between the trimmed V and J ends, which lost 1 base and 0 bases, there was a span of 4 bases. The CDR3 consists of 14 residues. DNA of the CDR3: TGCAGCGTTGAAGGTAGCTCTGGGGCCAACGTCCTGACTTTC. Translation gives CSVEGSSGANVLTF.

V and J are TRBV5-1 and TRBJ1-1; D remains unclear. CDR3 length: 14 residues. Germline CDR1 reads SGHRS; CDR2 reads YFSETQ. The V end lost 10 bases, the J end lost 0 bases, and 16 bases lay between the germline ends. CDR3 loop: CASLHYKLNTEAFF. The DNA of the CDR3 is TGCGCCTCCCTCCACTATAAATTGAACACTGAAGCTTTCTTT.

The DNA of the CDR3 is TGTGCCAGCCTTAGGACTAGCGGATACAATGAGCAGTTCTTC. Protein sequence: CASLRTSGYNEQFF. The chain has TRBV12-3 or TRBV12-4 and TRBJ2-1; 10 bases match TRBD2. V was pared by 8 bases and J by 4 bases, with 5 bases of the junction left unmatched. The CDR3 totals 14 residues.

This clonotype was observed a few times. The chain couples TRBV29-1 to TRBJ2-7, with D hard to call. The J call may be incorrect, as the DNA end agrees better with TRBJ2-5. Germline V gene data show CDR1 as SQVTM and CDR2 as ANQGSEA. The CDR3 has 11 residues. The CDR3 reads CSVLVAETQYF. The DNA of the CDR3 is TGCAGCGTTCTAGTGGCGGAGACCCAGTACTTC.

The V call is TRBV28, the J call TRBJ2-1; TRBD1 aligns across 8 bases. CDR1 is MDHEN, CDR2 SYDVKM, per germline. CDR3 length: 15 residues. Trimming removed 6 bases from V and 7 bases from J; junction bases left unmatched: 11. In nucleotides, the CDR3 is TGTGCCAGCAGCCCCGGACAGGGAAGGAATAATGAGCAGTTCTTC. This codes for CASSPGQGRNNEQFF.

V is TRBV5-5 and J is TRBJ2-7, with D uncertain. Trimming cost V 0 bases and J 0 bases, with 10 bases left between them. This CDR3 has 15 amino acids. Germline-derived CDR1 and CDR2 are SGHKS and YYEKEE (reference sequence). For the CDR3, the DNA is TGTGCCAGCAGCTTGGAGGTCCATAGCTCCTACGAGCAGTACTTC. Translating gives CASSLEVHSSYEQYF.

The V call is TRBV12-3 or TRBV12-4, the J call TRBJ2-3; tentative D call: TRBD2 (6 bases). The CDR3 is made up of 15 amino acids. Trimming stripped 5 bases from V and 5 bases from J, with 17 bases between. The CDR3 spells CASSPSGRRGDTQYF. The CDR3 region has the DNA TGTGCCAGCAGTCCATCGGGGAGGAGGGGAGATACGCAGTATTTT.

This clonotype was recorded only once. A read error may account for a junction end that differs from germline. V gene TRBV2 combines with J gene TRBJ1-6, with a possible D match to TRBD1 (5 bases). CDR1 and CDR2 (germline): SNHLY, FYNNEI. The CDR3 extends over 13 amino acids. CDR3 nucleotide sequence: TGTGCCAGCAGTGAGATCAGGGATTCACCCCCCCACTTT. This encodes CASSEIRDSPPHF.

The chain recombines TRBV5-1 with TRBJ1-2; tentatively, D is TRBD1 (5 bases). This CDR3 has 15 residues. Germline CDR1 and CDR2: SGHRS and YFSETQ. The V gene lost 7 bases and the J gene lost 0 bases, with 16 bases spanning the gap. This CDR3 is CASFNPGPANYGYTF. In nucleotides, the CDR3 is TGCGCCAGCTTTAATCCGGGGCCAGCTAACTATGGCTACACCTTC.

For this clonotype: Given a much more abundant clone one base away, this may be a read error. The V call is TRBV9, the J call TRBJ2-1, with D unresolved. The length of the CDR3 is 12 residues. The germline V and J ends were trimmed by 3 bases and 13 bases, with 14 bases remaining between them. The V gene's germline CDR1 is SGDLS and CDR2 YYNGEE. The CDR3 coding sequence is TGTGCCAGCAGCGCGAATCAAGAGACCCAGTTCTTC. Amino acid sequence: CASSANQETQFF.

The V gene is TRBV9, the J gene TRBJ1-2; D call uncertain. Deletions cut 4 bases from V and 4 bases from J, with 14 bases between. Germline CDR1 and CDR2: SGDLS and YYNGEE. This CDR3 is 14 amino acids long. In DNA form, the CDR3 reads TGTGCCAGCAGCCCCCGTGGGGTTATCTATGGCTACACCTTC. Translating gives CASSPRGVIYGYTF.

This chain links TRBV7-9 with TRBJ2-7; D uncertain. The CDR3 sequence is 12 residues long. V was clipped by 4 bases and J by 6 bases, with 10 bases between them. The germline V gene encodes CDR1 SEHNR and CDR2 FQNEAQ (reference sequence). The CDR3, as DNA: TGTGCCAGCAGCTCCCTTCGATCCGAGCAGTACTTC. It yields the protein CASSSLRSEQYF.

This clonotype was observed a single time. The chain recombines TRBV6-6 with TRBJ2-1; maybe TRBD1 (6 bases). CDR1 is MNHNY, CDR2 SVGAGI, per germline (reference sequence). This CDR3 has 13 amino acids. With 0 bases removed from V and 12 bases from J, the gap between germline ends came to 12 bases. The CDR3 spells CASSYSDLGGQFF. The CDR3 nucleotides are TGTGCCAGCAGTTACTCCGACCTAGGGGGGCAGTTCTTC.

The CDR3: CASSYVGMSGANVLTF. CDR3 sequence (DNA): TGTGCCAGCAGCTATGTTGGGATGTCTGGGGCCAACGTCCTGACTTTC. The gene calls are TRBV3-1 and TRBJ2-6; no firm D call. Germline CDR1 reads LGHDT; CDR2 reads YNNKEL (reference sequence). V lost 5 bases, J lost 1 base, and 12 bases lay in between. This CDR3 region has 16 residues. Supplemented by reference TRBV3-1 and TRBJ2-6, the full variable domain reads DTAVSQTPKYLVTQMGNDKSIKCEQNLGHDTMYWYKQDSKKFLKIMFSYNNKELIINETVPNRFSPKSPDKAHLNLHINSLELGDSAVYFCASSYVGMSGANVLTFGAGSRLTVL.